This entry describes one T cell receptor beta chain. Its matching antigen is unknown. CD45RO-negative, CCR7-positively selected cells formed the naive CD8 fraction, excluding terminally differentiated effector memory CD45RA+ cells. These data originate in a study of shared clonotypes between healthy human individuals. Clones were sequenced by immunoSEQ multiplex PCR, and TCRdb holds only the in-frame ones, with some missing. The data contain around 610,000 clones, approximately 96% of them seen just once; the ten biggest clones take up roughly 0.12%. The study's findings and limits: What rarefaction showed was incomplete sorted-subset sequencing despite large depth. Clonotypes which were not shared had lower generation probabilities than clonotypes that all four donors shared. Few donors limited the genetic and exposure-history diversity represented. Clonotype sharing among the donors was expected to vary with sequencing depth.

The CDR3 extends over 16 amino acids. V was pared by 4 bases and J by 4 bases, with 9 bases of the junction left unmatched. Germline V gives CDR1 MNHNY, CDR2 SVGAGI (reference sequence). The clonotype originates from a woman aged 25 to 39 in good health. The chain couples TRBV6-6 to TRBJ2-7; 11 nucleotides agree with TRBD2. The specimen sequenced was naive CD8+ T cells sorted from blood. The CDR3 sequence is CASSFKRLAGYYEQYF. CDR3 DNA: TGTGCCAGCAGTTTCAAACGACTAGCGGGATATTACGAGCAGTACTTC.